One T cell receptor (beta chain) is described in this entry. The antigen is not known. As TCR cDNA was made by 5'RACE template switching, a universal primer site and UMIs were added. TCRdb reprocessed the 5' RACE reads via MiXCR and lists one record per CDR3 protein. The sample yields more than 300,000 distinct CDR3 sequences, about 4.5% seen once. This sample stems from a study of T cells after yellow fever vaccination. Overall study results and limits: The CD4 and CD8 compartments had a small share of their clonotypes in common. FACS-sorted repertoires could contain abundant clonotypes contaminating from the bulk population.

Sequences were derived from PBMCs, sampled 15 days after the yellow fever booster vaccination. This TCR came from a young man who received the YFV17D yellow fever vaccine.

This CDR3 reads CSARDPLTGEKGYTF. As DNA, the CDR3 is TGCAGTGCTAGAGATCCCTTGACAGGGGAGAAGGGCTACACCTTC. V gene TRBV20-1 combines with J gene TRBJ1-2; 8 nucleotides line up with TRBD1. Germline CDR1 reads DFQATT; CDR2 reads SNEGSKA (reference sequence). Germline trimming cut 0 bases from V and 8 bases from J; bases unmatched to any gene: 11. There are 15 residues in the CDR3.